Presented here are 20 T cell receptor beta chains from one specimen sequenced in a study of breast tumors, draining lymph nodes, adjacent tissues. Breast cancer patients provided tissue from their axillary draining lymph nodes. TCRdb passed the multiplex PCR reads through MiXCR, listing each CDR3 protein once. Here the sample spans more than 250,000 distinct CDR3 sequences, around 30% being singletons. The sequenced material came from axillary lymph node tissue. The receptor source for this set is a female donor with breast cancer. Some clones in this sample may be carry-over from other donors' samples.

Many counts were recorded for this clonotype. The chain uses TRBV12-3 or TRBV12-4 and TRBJ2-7, with TRBD2 matching 13 bases. This CDR3 has 15 amino acids. Trimming took 6 bases from V and 3 from J; bases not matched to a gene: 5. In nucleotides, the CDR3 is TGTGCCAGCAGACCGGGACTAGCGGGAATCTACGAGCAGTACTTC. Encoded protein: CASRPGLAGIYEQYF.

The chain is built from TRBV11-2 and TRBJ1-3, with 9 bases lining up with TRBD1. This CDR3 has 23 amino acids. Germline lookup yields CDR1 SGHAT and CDR2 FQNNGV. The ends lost 4 bases at V and 1 base at J; junction bases unmatched: 26. CDR3 nucleotides: TGTGCCAGCAGCTCTTTTAGGGTACCGGGACAGGGTTTCGCGGAGTCGTCTGGAAACACCATATATTTT. Its translation: CASSSFRVPGQGFAESSGNTIYF.

The rearrangement links TRBV30 to TRBJ2-1, with 12 positions matching TRBD2. The V segment lost 1 base and the J segment 15 bases; nucleotides outside the gene matches: 7. This CDR3 has 13 amino acids. Looked up from germline, CDR1 is GTSNPN and CDR2 is SVGIG (reference sequence). CDR3 protein: CAWSGLAGGYPFF. The CDR3 nucleotides are TGTGCCTGGAGTGGGCTAGCGGGAGGGTATCCGTTCTTC.

This clonotype was found once. CDR3 sequence (DNA): TGTGCCAGCAGCCTAGGGACAGGCGACGGCACTGAAGCTTTCTTT. Amino acids: CASSLGTGDGTEAFF. The chain links TRBV7-9 to TRBJ1-1; 8 bases are shared with TRBD1. Trimming took 5 bases from V and 4 from J; bases not matched to a gene: 9. The germline gives CDR1 SEHNR, CDR2 FQNEAQ (reference sequence). CDR3 length equals 15 residues.

This clonotype was seen at least ten times. V gene TRBV10-3 combines with J gene TRBJ1-5, with a possible D match to TRBD1 (5 bases). Germline V lookup: CDR1 ENHRY, CDR2 SYGVKD. CDR3 length: 17 amino acids. The V end lost 8 bases, the J end lost 4 bases, and 24 bases lay between the germline ends. Here the CDR3 reads CAIGVLPGRVANQPQHF. The CDR3 DNA follows: TGTGCCATCGGTGTACTTCCGGGCAGGGTTGCAAATCAGCCCCAGCATTTT.

This clonotype was observed many times. The V call is TRBV5-1, the J call TRBJ2-1; 11 nucleotides line up with TRBD2. Germline V CDR1 and CDR2: SGHRS, YFSETQ. The CDR3 length is 16 residues. V lost 3 bases, J lost 8 bases, and 10 bases stayed unmatched. The CDR3 sequence: CASSWGVTSGTDEQFF. CDR3 nucleotides: TGCGCCAGCAGCTGGGGGGTGACTAGCGGGACCGATGAGCAGTTCTTC.

This clonotype was detected ten times or more. The genes are TRBV6-1 and TRBJ2-7, with a weak D call TRBD1 (5 bases). This CDR3 has 11 amino acids. The germline gives CDR1 MNHNS, CDR2 SASEGT. V was pared by 10 bases and J by 3 bases, with 10 bases between. For the CDR3, the DNA is TGTGCCACCTCAGACAGCTACGAGCAGTACTTC. Translation gives CATSDSYEQYF.

The chain joins TRBV30 to TRBJ2-1, with D possibly TRBD2 on 6 matching bases. V was pared by 4 bases and J by 5 bases, with 18 bases between. From germline, CDR1 is GTSNPN and CDR2 SVGIG (reference sequence). The length of the CDR3 is 15 residues. CDR3 coding DNA: TGTGCCTGGATTCAGCGTGGGGCGGGGAACAATGAGCAGTTCTTC. Translation: CAWIQRGAGNNEQFF. Using reference TRBV30 and TRBJ2-1 for the parts outside the CDR3, the full variable domain is SQTIHQWPATLVQPVGSPLSLECTVEGTSNPNLYWYRQAAGRGLQLLFYSVGIGQISSEVPQNLSASRPQDRQFILSSKKLLLSDSGFYLCAWIQRGAGNNEQFFGPGTRLTVL.

This clonotype was counted many times. The V and J genes are TRBV29-1 and TRBJ1-2, with 7 bases aligning to TRBD1. V lost 5 bases to trimming and J lost 6 bases; unmatched junction nucleotides: 6. CDR1 is SQVTM, CDR2 ANQGSEA, per germline. This CDR3 has 12 amino acids. CDR3 bases: TGCAGCGTTTACAGGGGACTTGATGGCTACACCTTC. It codes for CSVYRGLDGYTF.

This clonotype was recorded at least ten times. The V gene is TRBV7-9, the J gene TRBJ2-1; possibly TRBD2 for D (5 bases). V lost 5 bases, J lost 5 bases, and 13 bases lay in between. This CDR3 is 14 amino acids long. Germline loops: CDR1 SEHNR, CDR2 FQNEAQ (reference sequence). CDR3 loop: CASSLKGDHNEQFF. CDR3 bases: TGTGCCAGCAGCCTAAAGGGAGACCACAATGAGCAGTTCTTC. Drawing the rest from reference TRBV7-9 and TRBJ2-1, the complete variable domain is DTGVSQNPRHKITKRGQNVTFRCDPISEHNRLYWYRQTLGQGPEFLTYFQNEAQLEKSRLLSDRFSAERPKGSFSTLEIQRTEQGDSAMYLCASSLKGDHNEQFFGPGTRLTVL.

This clonotype was detected ten times or more. The V call is TRBV30, the J call TRBJ2-2; D is unresolved. V lost 7 bases and J 8 bases, leaving 8 bases between the germline ends. Germline V lookup: CDR1 GTSNPN, CDR2 SVGIG (reference sequence). The CDR3 sequence is 10 residues long. The CDR3 bases are TGTGCCTCCCGATGGGGGGAGCTGTTTTTT. It yields the protein CASRWGELFF.

As for this clonotype: Since no conserved phenylalanine or tryptophan closes the CDR3, a read error is the likely cause. The limits of the CDR3 on the DNA are not certain, so only TCRdb's listed CDR3 is given. This chain joins TRBV20-1 and TRBJ2-1. CDR1 DFQATT and CDR2 SNEGSKA come from the germline V gene (reference sequence). Termini included, the CDR3 measures 9 amino acids. CDR3 protein: CSARDQRSS.

This rearrangement joins TRBV27 to TRBJ2-7, with D maybe TRBD1 (5 bases). V was pared by 3 bases and J by 3 bases, with 9 bases between. The CDR3 totals 13 residues. Germline V CDR1 and CDR2: MNHEY, SMNVEV (reference sequence). The CDR3, as DNA: TGTGCCAGCAGTTTCGGACACCGCTACGAGCAGTACTTC. It is translated as CASSFGHRYEQYF.

This clonotype has a handful of counts. A much larger clone is a single base away; this may be a read error. V usage is TRBV20-1 and J usage is TRBJ2-1, with 7 positions matching TRBD2. In germline, CDR1 is DFQATT, CDR2 SNEGSKA (reference sequence). The J segment lost 6 bases and the V segment lost 6 bases, leaving 14 bases of the junction unmatched. The CDR3 covers 15 residues. CDR3 in DNA: TGCAGTGCCCAAACCGGGACTAACAAATCCAATGAGCAGTTCTTC. This translates into CSAQTGTNKSNEQFF.

There are many counts of this clonotype. This chain uses TRBV2 with TRBJ2-2; 12 bases line up with TRBD2. Germline CDR1 and CDR2: SNHLY and FYNNEI. V trimming: 8 bases; J trimming: 4 bases; junction bases outside the gene matches: 5. The CDR3 contains 15 residues. This CDR3 reads CASELAGGFTGELFF. The CDR3 DNA reads TGTGCCAGCGAACTAGCGGGAGGATTCACCGGGGAGCTGTTTTTT. The full variable domain, in which reference TRBV2 and TRBJ2-2 provide the parts outside the CDR3, is EPEVTQTPSHQVTQMGQEVILRCVPISNHLYFYWYRQILGQKVEFLVSFYNNEISEKSEIFDDQFSVERPDGSNFTLKIRSTKLEDSAMYFCASELAGGFTGELFFGEGSRLTVL.

The chain uses TRBV6-1 and TRBJ2-2; D gene uncertain. The ends were cut back, 5 bases at V and 6 bases at J, with 10 bases in the middle. From germline, CDR1 is MNHNS and CDR2 SASEGT. The CDR3 consists of 13 residues. The CDR3 reads CASSQYGPGELFF. CDR3 sequence (DNA): TGTGCCAGCAGTCAATATGGTCCCGGGGAGCTGTTTTTT.

This clonotype was counted ten times or more. The chain carries TRBV7-9 and TRBJ1-2; weak D call: TRBD1 (6 bases). The germline V and J ends were trimmed by 6 bases and 3 bases, with 11 bases remaining between them. The CDR3 runs 13 residues. Germline CDR1 reads SEHNR; CDR2 reads FQNEAQ (reference sequence). DNA for the CDR3: TGTGCCAGCAGAGGGGGGCAGCACTATGGCTACACCTTC. It specifies CASRGGQHYGYTF.

This clonotype was detected only a few times. The chain recombines TRBV2 with TRBJ1-1; TRBD1 is a possible D gene (6 bases). Trimming took off 5 bases at V and 5 bases at J, with 15 bases between the two ends. Germline assignment: CDR1 SNHLY and CDR2 FYNNEI. The CDR3 totals 14 residues. The CDR3 spells CASSQGMRRTEAFF. DNA for the CDR3: TGTGCCAGCAGTCAGGGGATGCGACGGACTGAAGCTTTCTTT.

This clonotype appeared a few times. The chain combines TRBV6-1 with TRBJ2-1; 13 bases map to TRBD2. V gave up 7 bases and J gave up 4 bases; unmatched junction bases: 4. There are 15 residues in the CDR3. From germline, CDR1 is MNHNS and CDR2 SASEGT. DNA of the CDR3: TGTGCCAGCACCCCACTAGCGGGAGGGTACAATGAGCAGTTCTTC. Translating gives CASTPLAGGYNEQFF.

This clonotype appeared many times. The V gene is TRBV19, the J gene TRBJ2-6; 7 positions match TRBD1. Per the germline V gene, CDR1 is LNHDA and CDR2 is SQIVND (reference sequence). The CDR3 is 18 amino acids. After removal of 7 bases from V and 0 bases from J, the junction contained 12 bases not matched to a gene. In nucleotides, the CDR3 is TGTGCCAGTAAAACCCGGGACAGTGCCCTCTCTGGGGCCAACGTCCTGACTTTC. Encoded protein: CASKTRDSALSGANVLTF.